This is a list of T cell receptor beta chains from one sample in a study of a mutant IDH1 vaccine in newly diagnosed glioma. Produced via immunoSEQ multiplex PCR; TCRdb's table is partial and in-frame only. The sample lists about 130,000 clones, about 82% occurring once. These receptors lack a known antigen. Sequencing was performed on PBMCs, taken from a glioma patient whose treatment included an IDH1 peptide vaccine. These TCRs come from a man aged 40-55 years with glioma. CDR3s include the opening cysteine and the closing phenylalanine or tryptophan. A D gene is named only where the DNA matches it firmly. The size entry is marked missing in some rows and otherwise reads once, few, many or a size class.

v_call	d_call	j_call	clone_size	cdr3_aa	cdr3_nt
TRBV4-2	TRBD2	TRBJ2-4	few	CASSPTSTNIQYF	TGTGCCAGCAGCCCGACTAGCACAAACATTCAGTACTTC
TRBV29-1	-	TRBJ1-2	-	CSVENKVAGYGYTF	TGCAGCGTTGAAAATAAGGTTGCCGGCTATGGCTACACCTTC
TRBV9	TRBD2	TRBJ2-7	-	CASSTSGGYEQYF	TGTGCCAGCAGCACAAGCGGGGGATACGAGCAGTACTTC
TRBV30	-	TRBJ2-1	once	CAWSEKGPAFF	TGTGCCTGGAGTGAAAAGGGACCAGCGTTCTTC
TRBV19	TRBD1	TRBJ1-5	-	CASKKTGVHYSNQPQHF	TGTGCCAGCAAGAAAACAGGGGTTCATTATAGCAATCAGCCCCAGCATTTT
TRBV4-1	TRBD1	TRBJ1-2	-	CASRRTGEAGYTF	TGCGCCAGCAGGCGGACAGGGGAAGCTGGCTACACCTTC
TRBV5-4	-	TRBJ2-3	-	CASSLEGTDTQYF	TGTGCCAGCAGCTTGGAGGGCACAGATACGCAGTATTTT
TRBV7-8	TRBD2	TRBJ2-7	-	CASSLPDTSGFYEQYF	TGTGCCAGCAGCTTACCTGACACTAGCGGGTTTTACGAGCAGTACTTC
TRBV7-6	-	TRBJ1-2	-	CASSLEAPGRKNYGYTF	TGTGCCAGCAGCTTAGAGGCACCGGGACGGAAAAACTATGGCTACACCTTC
TRBV4-3	TRBD1	TRBJ2-3	few	CASSPRGGQSTDTQYF	TGCGCCAGCAGCCCCCGAGGGGGACAGAGCACAGATACGCAGTATTTT
TRBV28	-	TRBJ1-6	-	CASTLSGSNSPLHF	TGTGCCAGCACCCTGTCCGGGAGTAATTCACCCCTCCACTTT
TRBV19	TRBD1	TRBJ2-7	-	CATGTGGAYEQYF	TGTGCCACCGGGACAGGGGGCGCCTACGAGCAGTACTTC
TRBV7-2	-	TRBJ2-5	-	CASSLAMSGRETQYF	TGTGCCAGCAGCTTAGCGATGTCAGGGAGAGAGACCCAGTACTTC
TRBV30	-	TRBJ1-5	-	CAWSVERSGGGGSNQPQHF	TGTGCCTGGAGTGTAGAGCGGTCGGGGGGCGGAGGGAGCAATCAGCCCCAGCATTTT
TRBV18	-	TRBJ2-1	once	CASSLSGQGSYNEQFF	TGTGCCAGCTCACTCTCAGGGCAGGGCTCCTACAATGAGCAGTTCTTC
TRBV7-8	-	TRBJ1-1	-	CASSLGAGTEAFF	TGTGCCAGCAGCTTAGGGGCAGGGACTGAAGCTTTCTTT
TRBV7-2	-	TRBJ1-2	once	CASSSATSAGGYTF	TGTGCCAGCAGCTCGGCTACCTCTGCGGGTGGCTACACCTTC
TRBV5-1	-	TRBJ2-1	-	CASSHINAEAREQFF	TGCGCCAGCAGCCATATAAATGCAGAGGCGCGAGAGCAGTTCTTC
TRBV7-2	-	TRBJ1-1	few	CASSRGAEAFF	TGTGCCAGCAGCCGGGGGGCGGAAGCTTTCTTT
TRBV27	-	TRBJ2-7	-	CASSLDSSHEQYF	TGTGCCAGCAGCCTGGACAGTTCCCACGAGCAGTACTTC
TRBV6-6	-	TRBJ2-7	-	CAEGEPFSYEQYF	TGTGCGGAGGGGGAACCCTTCTCCTACGAGCAGTACTTC
TRBV15	-	TRBJ2-5	-	CATSRARTGETQYF	TGTGCCACCAGCAGAGCCAGGACGGGAGAGACCCAGTACTTC
TRBV4-3	-	TRBJ2-1	-	CASSRVQGEQFF	TGCGCCAGCAGCCGCGTTCAGGGTGAGCAGTTCTTC
TRBV14	TRBD2	TRBJ2-5	many	CASSQVLAGATRTQYF	TGTGCCAGCAGCCAAGTGCTAGCGGGGGCCACCCGGACCCAGTACTTC
TRBV30	TRBD2	TRBJ2-7	-	CACVTSGSPFSYEQYF	TGTGCCTGCGTTACTAGCGGTTCCCCCTTCTCCTACGAGCAGTACTTC
TRBV11-2	TRBD2	TRBJ2-7	-	CASSLVGGAYEQYF	TGTGCCAGCAGCTTAGTGGGGGGGGCCTACGAGCAGTACTTC
TRBV9	-	TRBJ2-7	-	CASSPRTPHVGYEQYF	TGTGCCAGCAGCCCACGGACACCTCACGTGGGATACGAGCAGTACTTC
TRBV7-2	TRBD1	TRBJ2-6	medium-sized	CASSIDRVSGANVLTF	TGTGCCAGCAGCATAGACAGGGTTTCTGGGGCCAACGTCCTGACTTTC
TRBV11-2	TRBD2	TRBJ2-5	-	CASSLGSSGGAGETQYF	TGTGCCAGCAGCTTAGGGTCTAGCGGGGGGGCCGGCGAGACCCAGTACTTC
TRBV6-4	TRBD1	TRBJ1-2	-	CASSPGTGWTSNYGYTF	TGTGCCAGCAGTCCCGGGACAGGGTGGACGAGCAACTATGGCTACACCTTC
TRBV21-1	-	TRBJ2-3	-	CASSKHPGTPSSTDTQYF	TGTGCCAGCAGCAAACATCCGGGGACTCCATCTAGCACAGATACGCAGTATTTT
TRBV7-2	TRBD2	TRBJ2-3	-	CASSLVPGGVTDTQYF	TGTGCCAGCAGCTTAGTCCCGGGGGGTGTCACAGATACGCAGTATTTT
TRBV7-2	-	TRBJ1-2	-	CASSLAGGSGNYGYTF	TGTGCCAGCAGCTTAGCTGGAGGGAGTGGTAACTATGGCTACACCTTC
TRBV29-1	TRBD1	TRBJ2-5	-	CSVGQGQETQYF	TGCAGCGTGGGACAGGGGCAAGAGACCCAGTACTTC
TRBV29-1	TRBD1	TRBJ2-5	once	CSVDSWGTGGETQYF	TGCAGCGTTGACTCTTGGGGGACAGGGGGTGAGACCCAGTACTTC
TRBV7-9	-	TRBJ1-1	-	CASSRPGEPGAFF	TGTGCCAGCAGCCGCCCCGGGGAGCCGGGAGCTTTCTTT
TRBV18	TRBD2	TRBJ2-3	-	CASSLLAGSSTDTQYF	TGTGCCAGCTCACTCCTAGCGGGGTCTAGCACAGATACGCAGTATTTT
TRBV19	-	TRBJ2-1	once	CASSIAGYSYNEQFF	TGTGCCAGTAGTATAGCGGGCTACTCCTACAATGAGCAGTTCTTC